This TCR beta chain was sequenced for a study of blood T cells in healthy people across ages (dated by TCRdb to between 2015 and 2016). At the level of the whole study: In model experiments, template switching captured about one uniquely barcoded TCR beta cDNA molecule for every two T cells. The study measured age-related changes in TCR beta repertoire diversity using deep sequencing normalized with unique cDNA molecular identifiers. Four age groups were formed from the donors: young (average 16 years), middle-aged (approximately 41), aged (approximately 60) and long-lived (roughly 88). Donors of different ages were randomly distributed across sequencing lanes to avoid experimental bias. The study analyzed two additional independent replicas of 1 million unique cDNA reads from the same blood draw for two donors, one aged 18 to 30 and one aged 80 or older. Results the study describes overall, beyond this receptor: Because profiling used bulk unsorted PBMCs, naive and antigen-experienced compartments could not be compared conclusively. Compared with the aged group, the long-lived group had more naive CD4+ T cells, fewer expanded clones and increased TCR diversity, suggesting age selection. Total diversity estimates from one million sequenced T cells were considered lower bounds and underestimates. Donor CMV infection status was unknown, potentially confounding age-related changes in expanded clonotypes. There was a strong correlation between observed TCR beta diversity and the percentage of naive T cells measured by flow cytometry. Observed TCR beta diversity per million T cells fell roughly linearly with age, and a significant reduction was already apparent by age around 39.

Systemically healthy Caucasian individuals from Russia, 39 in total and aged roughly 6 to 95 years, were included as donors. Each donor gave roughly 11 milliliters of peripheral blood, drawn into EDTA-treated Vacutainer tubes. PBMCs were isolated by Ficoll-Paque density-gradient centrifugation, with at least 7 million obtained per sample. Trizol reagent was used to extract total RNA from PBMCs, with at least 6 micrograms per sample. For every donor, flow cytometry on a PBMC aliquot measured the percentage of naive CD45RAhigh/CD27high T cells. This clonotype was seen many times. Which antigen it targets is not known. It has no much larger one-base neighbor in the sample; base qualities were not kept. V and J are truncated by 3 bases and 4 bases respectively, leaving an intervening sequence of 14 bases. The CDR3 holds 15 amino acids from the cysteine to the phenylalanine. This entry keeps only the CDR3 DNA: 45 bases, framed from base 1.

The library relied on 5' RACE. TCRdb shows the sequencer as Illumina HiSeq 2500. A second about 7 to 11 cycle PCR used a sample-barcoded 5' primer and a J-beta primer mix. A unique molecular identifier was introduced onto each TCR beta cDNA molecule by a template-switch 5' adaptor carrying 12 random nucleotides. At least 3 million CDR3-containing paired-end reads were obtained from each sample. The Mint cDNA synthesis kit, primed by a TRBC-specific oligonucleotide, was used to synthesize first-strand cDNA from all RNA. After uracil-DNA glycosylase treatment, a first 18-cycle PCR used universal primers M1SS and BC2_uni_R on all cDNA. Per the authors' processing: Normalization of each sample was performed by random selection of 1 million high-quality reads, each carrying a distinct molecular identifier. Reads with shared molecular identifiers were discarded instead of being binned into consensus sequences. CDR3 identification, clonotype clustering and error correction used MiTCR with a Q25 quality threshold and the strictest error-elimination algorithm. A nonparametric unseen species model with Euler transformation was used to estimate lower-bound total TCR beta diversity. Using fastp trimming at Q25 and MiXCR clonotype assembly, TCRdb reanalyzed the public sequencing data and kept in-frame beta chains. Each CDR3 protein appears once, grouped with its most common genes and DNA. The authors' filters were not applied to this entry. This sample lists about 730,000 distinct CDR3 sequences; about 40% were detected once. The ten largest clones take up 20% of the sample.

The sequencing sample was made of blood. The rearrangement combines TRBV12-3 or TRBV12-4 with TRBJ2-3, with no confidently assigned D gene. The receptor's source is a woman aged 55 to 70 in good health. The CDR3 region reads CASSLSAPGSDTQYF. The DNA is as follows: TGTGCCAGCAGTTTGTCAGCCCCAGGTTCAGATACGCAGTATTTT.